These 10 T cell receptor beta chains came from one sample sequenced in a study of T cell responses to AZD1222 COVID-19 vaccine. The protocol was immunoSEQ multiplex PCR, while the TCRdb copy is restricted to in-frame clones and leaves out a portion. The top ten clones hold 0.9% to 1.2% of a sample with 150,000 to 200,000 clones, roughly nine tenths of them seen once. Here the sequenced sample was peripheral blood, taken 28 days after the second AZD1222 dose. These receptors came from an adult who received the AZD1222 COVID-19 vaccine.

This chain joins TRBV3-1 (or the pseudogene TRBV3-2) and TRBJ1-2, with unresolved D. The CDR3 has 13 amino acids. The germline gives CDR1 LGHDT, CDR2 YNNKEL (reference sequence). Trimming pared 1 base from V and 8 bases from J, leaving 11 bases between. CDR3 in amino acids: CASSQVTTNGYTF. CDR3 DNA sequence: TGTGCCAGCAGCCAAGTGACCACGAACGGCTACACCTTC.

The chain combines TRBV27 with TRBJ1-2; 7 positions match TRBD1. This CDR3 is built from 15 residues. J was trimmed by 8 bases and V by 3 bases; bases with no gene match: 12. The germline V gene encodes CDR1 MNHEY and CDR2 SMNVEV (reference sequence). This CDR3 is CASSFYSEGAGGYTF. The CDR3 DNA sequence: TGTGCCAGCAGTTTTTACTCCGAGGGGGCGGGAGGCTACACCTTC.

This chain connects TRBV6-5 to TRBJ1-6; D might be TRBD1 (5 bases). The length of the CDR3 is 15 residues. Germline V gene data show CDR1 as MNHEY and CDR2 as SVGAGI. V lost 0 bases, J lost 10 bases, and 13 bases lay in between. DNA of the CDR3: TGTGCCAGCAGTTACTCAGGCGGGGGGAACTCACCCCTCCACTTT. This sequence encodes CASSYSGGGNSPLHF.

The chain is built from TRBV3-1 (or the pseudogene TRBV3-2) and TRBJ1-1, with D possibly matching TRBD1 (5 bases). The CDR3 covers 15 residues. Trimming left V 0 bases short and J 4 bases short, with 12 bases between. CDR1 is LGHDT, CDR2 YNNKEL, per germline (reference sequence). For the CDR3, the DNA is TGTGCCAGCAGCCAAGACCCAGGGTCTCGCACTGAAGCTTTCTTT. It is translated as CASSQDPGSRTEAFF.

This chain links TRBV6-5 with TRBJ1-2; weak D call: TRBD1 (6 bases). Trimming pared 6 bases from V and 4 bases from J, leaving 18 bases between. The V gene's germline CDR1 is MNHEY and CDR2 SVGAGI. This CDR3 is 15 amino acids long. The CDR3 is CASSQTGLSGYGYTF. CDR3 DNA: TGTGCCAGCAGCCAAACAGGGTTATCCGGCTATGGCTACACCTTC.

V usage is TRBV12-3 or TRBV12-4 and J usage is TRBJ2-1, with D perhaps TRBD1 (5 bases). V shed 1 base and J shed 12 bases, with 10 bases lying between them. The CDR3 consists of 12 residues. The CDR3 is CASSLEGAGQFF. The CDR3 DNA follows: TGTGCCAGCAGTTTAGAAGGGGCTGGGCAGTTCTTC.

CDR3 coding DNA: TGTGCCAGCAGCGCAATGACAGCAGATACGCAGTATTTT. Protein: CASSAMTADTQYF. The chain has TRBV3-1 (or the pseudogene TRBV3-2) and TRBJ2-3; maybe TRBD1 (5 bases). V lost 5 bases, J lost 4 bases, and 10 bases lay in between. The CDR3 sequence is 13 residues long. The germline gives CDR1 LGHDT, CDR2 YNNKEL (reference sequence).

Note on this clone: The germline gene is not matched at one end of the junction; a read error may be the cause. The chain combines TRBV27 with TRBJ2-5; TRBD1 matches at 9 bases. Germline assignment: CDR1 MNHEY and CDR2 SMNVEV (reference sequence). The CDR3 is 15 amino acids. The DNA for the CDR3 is TGTGCCAGCAGTCTATCCGGGACAGGGCGAAAGACCCAGTACTTC. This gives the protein CASSLSGTGRKTQYF.

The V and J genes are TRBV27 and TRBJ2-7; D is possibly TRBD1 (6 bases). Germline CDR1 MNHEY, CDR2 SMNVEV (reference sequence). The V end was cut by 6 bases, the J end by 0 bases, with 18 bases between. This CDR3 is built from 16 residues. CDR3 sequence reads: CASSPKPQGYSYEQYF. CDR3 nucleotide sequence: TGTGCCAGCAGCCCAAAACCTCAGGGGTACTCCTACGAGCAGTACTTC.

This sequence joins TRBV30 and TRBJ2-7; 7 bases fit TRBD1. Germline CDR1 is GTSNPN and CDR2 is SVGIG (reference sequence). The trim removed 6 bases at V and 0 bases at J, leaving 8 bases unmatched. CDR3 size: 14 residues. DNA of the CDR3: TGTGCCTGTGCACTACAGGGGAGCTCCTACGAGCAGTACTTC. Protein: CACALQGSSYEQYF.